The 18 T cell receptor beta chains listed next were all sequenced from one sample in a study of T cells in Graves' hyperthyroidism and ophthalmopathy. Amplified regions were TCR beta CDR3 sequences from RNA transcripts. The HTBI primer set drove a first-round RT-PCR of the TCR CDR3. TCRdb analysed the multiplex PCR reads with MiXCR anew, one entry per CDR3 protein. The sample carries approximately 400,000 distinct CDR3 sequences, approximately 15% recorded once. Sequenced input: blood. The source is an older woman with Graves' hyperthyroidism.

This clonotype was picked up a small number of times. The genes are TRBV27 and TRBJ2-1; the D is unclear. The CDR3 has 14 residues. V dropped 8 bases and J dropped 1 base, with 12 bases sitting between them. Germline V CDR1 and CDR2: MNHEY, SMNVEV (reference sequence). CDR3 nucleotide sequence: TGTGCCAGCGCCCCGGAAGGGTCCTACAATGAGCAGTTCTTC. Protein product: CASAPEGSYNEQFF.

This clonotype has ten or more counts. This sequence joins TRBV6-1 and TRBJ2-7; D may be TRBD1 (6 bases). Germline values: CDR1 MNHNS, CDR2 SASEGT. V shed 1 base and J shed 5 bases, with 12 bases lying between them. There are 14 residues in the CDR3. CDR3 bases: TGTGCCAGCAGTGAAGTAGGCAGGGGCCACGAGCAGTACTTC. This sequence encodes CASSEVGRGHEQYF.

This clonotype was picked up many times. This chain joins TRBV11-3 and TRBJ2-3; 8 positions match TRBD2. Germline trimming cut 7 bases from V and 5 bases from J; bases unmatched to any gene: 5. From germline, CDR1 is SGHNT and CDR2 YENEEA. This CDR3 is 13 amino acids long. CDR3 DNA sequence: TGTGCCAGCACGGCGGGAGGTAAAGATACGCAGTATTTT. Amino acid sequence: CASTAGGKDTQYF.

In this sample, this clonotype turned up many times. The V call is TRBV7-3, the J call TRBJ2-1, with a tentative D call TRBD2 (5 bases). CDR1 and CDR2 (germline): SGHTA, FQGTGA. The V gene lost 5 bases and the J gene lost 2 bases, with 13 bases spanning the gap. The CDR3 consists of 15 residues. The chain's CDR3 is CASSRQAATYNEQFF. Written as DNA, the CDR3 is TGTGCCAGCAGCCGACAAGCGGCTACCTACAATGAGCAGTTCTTC.

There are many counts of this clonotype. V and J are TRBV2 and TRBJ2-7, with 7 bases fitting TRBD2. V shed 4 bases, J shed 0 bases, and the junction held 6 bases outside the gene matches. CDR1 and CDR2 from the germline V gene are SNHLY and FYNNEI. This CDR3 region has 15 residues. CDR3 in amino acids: CASSGQAGFSYEQYF. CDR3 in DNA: TGTGCCAGCAGTGGACAAGCGGGATTCTCCTACGAGCAGTACTTC.

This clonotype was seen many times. The DNA for the CDR3 is TGCAGTGCTAGAGGCCTAGCGGGCAGCTCCTACGAGCAGTACTTC. Translation gives CSARGLAGSSYEQYF. The chain is built from TRBV20-1 and TRBJ2-7; 8 bases align to TRBD2. CDR3 length: 15 residues. Germline V CDR1 and CDR2: DFQATT, SNEGSKA (reference sequence). J gave up 0 bases and V 1 base, and 5 bases lay outside the gene matches.

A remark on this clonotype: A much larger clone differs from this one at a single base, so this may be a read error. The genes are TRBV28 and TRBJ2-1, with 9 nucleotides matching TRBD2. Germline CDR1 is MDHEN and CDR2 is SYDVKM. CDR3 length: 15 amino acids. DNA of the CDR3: TGTGTCAGCAGCCAGCTAGCGGGATTCGCACCTGAGCAGTTCTTC. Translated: CVSSQLAGFAPEQFF.

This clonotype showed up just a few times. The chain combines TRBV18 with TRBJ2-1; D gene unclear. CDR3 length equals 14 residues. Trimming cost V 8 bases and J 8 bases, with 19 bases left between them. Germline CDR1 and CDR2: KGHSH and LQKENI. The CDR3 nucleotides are TGTGCCAGCCGTTCCGTTATTGTGGACGATGAGCAGTTCTTC. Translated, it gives CASRSVIVDDEQFF.

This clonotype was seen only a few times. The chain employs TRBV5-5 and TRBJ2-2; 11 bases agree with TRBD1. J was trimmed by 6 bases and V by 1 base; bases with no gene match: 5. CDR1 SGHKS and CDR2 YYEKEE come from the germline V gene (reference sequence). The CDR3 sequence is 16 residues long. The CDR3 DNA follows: TGTGCCAGCAGCTTGCCCGGGACAGGGGGATCCGGGGAGCTGTTTTTT. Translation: CASSLPGTGGSGELFF.

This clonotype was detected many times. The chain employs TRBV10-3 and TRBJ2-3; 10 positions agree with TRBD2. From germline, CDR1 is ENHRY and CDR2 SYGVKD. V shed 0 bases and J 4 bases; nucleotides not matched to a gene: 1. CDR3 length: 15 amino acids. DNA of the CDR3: TGTGCCATCAGTGAGTCGGGGACTAGCGCAGATACGCAGTATTTT. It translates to CAISESGTSADTQYF.

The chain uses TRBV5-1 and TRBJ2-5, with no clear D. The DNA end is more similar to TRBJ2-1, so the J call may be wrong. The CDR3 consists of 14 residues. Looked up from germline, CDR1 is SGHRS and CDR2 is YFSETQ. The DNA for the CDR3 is TGCGCCAGCAGCCCGCCGGGCCGCCAAGAGACCCAGTTCTTC. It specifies CASSPPGRQETQFF.

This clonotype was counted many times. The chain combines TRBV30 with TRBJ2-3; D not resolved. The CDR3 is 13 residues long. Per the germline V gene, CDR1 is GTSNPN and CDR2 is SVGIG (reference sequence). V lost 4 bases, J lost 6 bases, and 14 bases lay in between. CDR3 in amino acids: CAWTPSGADTQYF. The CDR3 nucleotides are TGTGCCTGGACTCCCTCGGGTGCGGATACGCAGTATTTT.

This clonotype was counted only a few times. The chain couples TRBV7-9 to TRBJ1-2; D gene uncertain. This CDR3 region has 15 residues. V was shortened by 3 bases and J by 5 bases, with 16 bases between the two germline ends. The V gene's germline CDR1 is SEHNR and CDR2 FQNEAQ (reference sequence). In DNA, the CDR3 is TGTGCCAGCAGCTTTAATATGAACGGGGAATATGGCTACACCTTC. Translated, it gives CASSFNMNGEYGYTF. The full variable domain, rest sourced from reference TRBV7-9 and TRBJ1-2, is DTGVSQNPRHKITKRGQNVTFRCDPISEHNRLYWYRQTLGQGPEFLTYFQNEAQLEKSRLLSDRFSAERPKGSFSTLEIQRTEQGDSAMYLCASSFNMNGEYGYTFGSGTRLTVV.

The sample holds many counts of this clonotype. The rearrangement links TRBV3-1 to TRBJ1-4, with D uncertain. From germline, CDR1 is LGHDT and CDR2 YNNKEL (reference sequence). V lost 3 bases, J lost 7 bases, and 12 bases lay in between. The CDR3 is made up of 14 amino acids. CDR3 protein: CASSQRGIREKLFF. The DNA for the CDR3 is TGTGCCAGCAGCCAGAGAGGGATCCGTGAAAAACTGTTTTTT. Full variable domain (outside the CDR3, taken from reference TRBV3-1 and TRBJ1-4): DTAVSQTPKYLVTQMGNDKSIKCEQNLGHDTMYWYKQDSKKFLKIMFSYNNKELIINETVPNRFSPKSPDKAHLNLHINSLELGDSAVYFCASSQRGIREKLFFGSGTQLSVL.

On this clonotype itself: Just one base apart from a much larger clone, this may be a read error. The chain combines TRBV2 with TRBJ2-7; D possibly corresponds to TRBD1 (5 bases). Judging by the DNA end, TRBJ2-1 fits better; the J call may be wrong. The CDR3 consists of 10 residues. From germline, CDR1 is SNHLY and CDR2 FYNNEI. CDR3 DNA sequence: TGTGCCTCAGGGTTCTACGAGCAGTTCTTC. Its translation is CASGFYEQFF.

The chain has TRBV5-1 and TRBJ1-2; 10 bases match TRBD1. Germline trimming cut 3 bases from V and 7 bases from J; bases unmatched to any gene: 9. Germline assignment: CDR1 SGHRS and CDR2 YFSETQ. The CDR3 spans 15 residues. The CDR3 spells CASSSRGTGVSGYTF. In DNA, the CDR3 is TGCGCCAGCAGCTCCCGTGGGACAGGGGTTTCTGGCTACACCTTC.

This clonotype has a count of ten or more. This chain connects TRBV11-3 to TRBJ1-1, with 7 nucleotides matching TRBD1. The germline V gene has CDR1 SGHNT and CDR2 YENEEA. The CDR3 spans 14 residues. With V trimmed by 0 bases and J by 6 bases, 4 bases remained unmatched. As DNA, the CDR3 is TGTGCCAGCAGCTTAGATGAGGGGGCAGCTGAAGCTTTCTTT. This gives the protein CASSLDEGAAEAFF.

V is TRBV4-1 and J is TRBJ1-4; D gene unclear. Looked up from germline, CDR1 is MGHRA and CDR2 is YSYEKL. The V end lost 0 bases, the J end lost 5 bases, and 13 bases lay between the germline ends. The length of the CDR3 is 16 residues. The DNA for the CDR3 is TGCGCCAGCAGCCAAGATAGCAGGTCCTACAATGAAAAACTGTTTTTT. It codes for CASSQDSRSYNEKLFF.